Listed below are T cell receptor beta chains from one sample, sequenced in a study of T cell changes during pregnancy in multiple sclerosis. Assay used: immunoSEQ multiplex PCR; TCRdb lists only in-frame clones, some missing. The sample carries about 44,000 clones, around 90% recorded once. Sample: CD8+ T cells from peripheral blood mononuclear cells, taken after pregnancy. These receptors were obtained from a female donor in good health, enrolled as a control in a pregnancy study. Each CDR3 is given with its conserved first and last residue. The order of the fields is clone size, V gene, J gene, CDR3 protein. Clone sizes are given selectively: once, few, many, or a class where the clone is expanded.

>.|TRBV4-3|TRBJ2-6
CASSQDAGSGANVLTF
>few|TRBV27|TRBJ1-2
CASSSGGDLRGYTF
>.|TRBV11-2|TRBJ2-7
CASSLSGGTPYEQYF
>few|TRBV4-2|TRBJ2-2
CASRYTGTGTGELFF
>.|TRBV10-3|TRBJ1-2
CAISGDRGSYGYTF
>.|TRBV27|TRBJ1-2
CASSPGQTYGYTF
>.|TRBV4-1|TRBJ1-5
CASSQDYWRYSNQPQHF
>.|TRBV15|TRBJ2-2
CATRREVTGELFF
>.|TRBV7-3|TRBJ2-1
CASSLGQGYNEQFF
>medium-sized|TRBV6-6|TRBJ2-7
CASSLWTAKYEQYF
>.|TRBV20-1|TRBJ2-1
CSARGLFEQFF
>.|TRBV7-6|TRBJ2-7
CASSLGSGKVHEQYF
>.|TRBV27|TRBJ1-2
CASSSGQGYGYTF
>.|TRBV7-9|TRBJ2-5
CASGFSGQETQYF
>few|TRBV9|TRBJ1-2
CASSSGVNYGYTF
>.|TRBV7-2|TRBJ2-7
CASSTSGTGAYEQYF
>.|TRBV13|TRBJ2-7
CASSSTRFRPYEQYF
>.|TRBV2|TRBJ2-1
CASRGQGVSYNEQFF
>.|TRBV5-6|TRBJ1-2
CASSPTGGRDGYTF
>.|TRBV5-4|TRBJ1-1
CASTPPRGGLNTEAFF
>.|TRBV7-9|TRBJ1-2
CASSSGGQGAGGYTF
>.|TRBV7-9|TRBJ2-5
CASSTTGGRQETQYF
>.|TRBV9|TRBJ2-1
CASSVPVDNEQFF
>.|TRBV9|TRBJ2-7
CASSLADSYEQYF
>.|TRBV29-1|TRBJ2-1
CSVEGLAGGRVSYNEQFF
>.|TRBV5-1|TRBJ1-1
CASSLEGGLGTEAFF
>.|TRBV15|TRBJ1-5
CATSSSRQPQHF
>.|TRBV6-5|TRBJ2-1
CASSTGMYEQFF
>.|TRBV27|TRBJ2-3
CASSYRGRSTDTQYF
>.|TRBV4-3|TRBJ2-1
CASSQDFLAGGPPEQFF
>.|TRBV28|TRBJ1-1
CASSSPGTDVAMNTEAFF
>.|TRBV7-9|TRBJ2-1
CASSLRDRGPNEQFF
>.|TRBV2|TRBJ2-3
CASSFRLAGLSDTQYF
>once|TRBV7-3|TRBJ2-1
CASSLLAGSYNEQFF
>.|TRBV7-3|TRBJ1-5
CASSHTDSPLNQPQHF
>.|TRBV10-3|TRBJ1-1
CAISGGDRGVNTEAFF
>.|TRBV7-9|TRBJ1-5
CASSLQGQPQHF
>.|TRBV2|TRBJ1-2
CASSPIPSDSRNYGYTF
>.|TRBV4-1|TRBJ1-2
CASGDRGIYGYTF
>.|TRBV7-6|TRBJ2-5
CASSAGLASETQYF
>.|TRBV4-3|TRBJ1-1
CASSYSGDTEAFF
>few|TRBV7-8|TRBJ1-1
CASSPGLNTEAFF
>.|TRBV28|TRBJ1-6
CASSFIYNSPLHF
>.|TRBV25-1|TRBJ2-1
CASSDRVGQFF
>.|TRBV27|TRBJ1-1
CASSLPGGVNTEAFF
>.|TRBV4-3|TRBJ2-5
CASSQGWGPETQYF
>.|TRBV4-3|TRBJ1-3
CASSQGHDSGNTIYF
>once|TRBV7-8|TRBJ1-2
CASSLGGGGYTF
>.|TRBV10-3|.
CATLADYEQYF
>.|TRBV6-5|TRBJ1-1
CASSYGGRGNTEAFF
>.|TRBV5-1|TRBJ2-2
CASRQGFTGELFF
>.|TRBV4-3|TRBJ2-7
CASSSGTGGSYEQYF
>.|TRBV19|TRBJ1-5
CASSIGNSLRRGRNQPQHF
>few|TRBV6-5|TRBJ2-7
CASSLQGDEQYF
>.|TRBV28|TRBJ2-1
CASSSLYRVGFSYNEQFF
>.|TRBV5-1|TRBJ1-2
CASAPGRDYYGYTF
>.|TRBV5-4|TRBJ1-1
CASSDPGGRNTEAFF
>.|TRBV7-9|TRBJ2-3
CASSTSSGGLSDTQYF
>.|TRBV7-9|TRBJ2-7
CATLDLSSYEQYF
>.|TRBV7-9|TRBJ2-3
CASSRSSGAYTDTQYF